Reported below is one TCR beta chain. Its antigen is unidentified. A much bigger clone sits one base away, suggesting this may be a read error. These data come from a study of T cells after yellow fever vaccination. Study conclusions and caveats: Overlap between CD4 and CD8 compartments was detected for a small share of clonotypes. Once the booster was given, most primary-vaccination clones reappeared, at over 95% for CD4 and approximately 88% for CD8. Contamination by abundant bulk-population clonotypes could be present in FACS-sorted repertoires.

UMIs were added to TCR cDNA along with a universal primer site when it was made by 5'RACE template switching. TCRdb re-called the 5' RACE reads with MiXCR, one entry per CDR3 protein. The sample holds a few hundred thousand distinct CDR3 sequences, roughly 8.6% seen once. The CDR3 totals 15 residues. V lost 6 bases, J lost 3 bases, and 21 bases lay in between. CDR1 and CDR2 (germline): DFQATT, SNEGSKA (reference sequence). This clonotype originated in a man between 18 and 35 years old who received the YFV17D yellow fever vaccine. Sequencing used PBMCs, obtained roughly 46 days after the first yellow fever vaccination. V usage is TRBV20-1 and J usage is TRBJ2-7; D not certain. The CDR3 nucleotides are TGCAGTGCAGCCGGGCTCGCGACCCCTGACTACGAGCAGTACTTC. This sequence encodes CSAAGLATPDYEQYF.